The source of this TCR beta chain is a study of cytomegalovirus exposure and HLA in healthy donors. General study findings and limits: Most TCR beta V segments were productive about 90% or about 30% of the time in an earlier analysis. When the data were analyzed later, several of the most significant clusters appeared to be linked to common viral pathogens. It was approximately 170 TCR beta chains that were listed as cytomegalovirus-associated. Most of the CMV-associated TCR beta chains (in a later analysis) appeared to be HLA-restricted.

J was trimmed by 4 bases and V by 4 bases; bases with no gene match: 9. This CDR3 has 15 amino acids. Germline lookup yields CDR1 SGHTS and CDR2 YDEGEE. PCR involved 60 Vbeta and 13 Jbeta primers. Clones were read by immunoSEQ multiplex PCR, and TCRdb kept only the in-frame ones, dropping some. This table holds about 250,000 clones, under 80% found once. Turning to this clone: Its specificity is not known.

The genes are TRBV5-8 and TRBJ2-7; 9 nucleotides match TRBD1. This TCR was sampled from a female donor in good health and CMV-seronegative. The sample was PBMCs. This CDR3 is CASSPTGGGEYEQYF. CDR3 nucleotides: TGTGCCAGCAGCCCCACAGGGGGCGGAGAATACGAGCAGTACTTC.